This TCR beta chain stems from a study of blood T cell repertoires in COVID-19. Across the whole study: COVID-19 samples from acute and convalescent phases originated in the United States, Italy and Spain.

TCRdb keeps only in-frame clones here, not all; method: immunoSEQ multiplex PCR. Here the sample spans roughly 400,000 clones, just over 90% being singletons. The CDR3 has 13 residues. J gave up 6 bases and V 7 bases, and 8 bases lay outside the gene matches. Participant-reported clinical history was the basis for cohort assignment. The genes are TRBV12-3 or TRBV12-4 and TRBJ1-2; 7 nucleotides match TRBD1. The sample consisted of PBMCs or T cells enriched from blood (not recorded which). This sequence originates from a woman aged 35 to 49 who had been exposed to COVID-19. The CDR3, as DNA: TGTGCCAGCAAAGAGGACAGGAGGAATGGCTACACCTTC. Translating it yields CASKEDRRNGYTF.